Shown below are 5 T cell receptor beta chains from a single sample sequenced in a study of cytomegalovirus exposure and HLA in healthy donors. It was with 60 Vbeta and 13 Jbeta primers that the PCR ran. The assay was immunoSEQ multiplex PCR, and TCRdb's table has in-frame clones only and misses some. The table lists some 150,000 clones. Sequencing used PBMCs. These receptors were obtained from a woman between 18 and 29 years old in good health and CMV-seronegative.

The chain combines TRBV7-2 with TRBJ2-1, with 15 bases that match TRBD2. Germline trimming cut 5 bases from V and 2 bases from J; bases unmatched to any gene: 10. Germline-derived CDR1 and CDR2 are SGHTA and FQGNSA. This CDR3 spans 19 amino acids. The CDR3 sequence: CASSGWTSGRARTYNEQFF. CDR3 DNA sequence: TGTGCCAGCAGCGGTTGGACTAGCGGGAGGGCCCGGACCTACAATGAGCAGTTCTTC.

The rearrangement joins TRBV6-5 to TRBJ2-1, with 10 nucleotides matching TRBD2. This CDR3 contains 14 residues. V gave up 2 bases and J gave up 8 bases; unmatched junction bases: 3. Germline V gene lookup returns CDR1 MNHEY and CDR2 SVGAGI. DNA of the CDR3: TGTGCCAGCAGTTACCCGGGACTAGCGCATGAGCAGTTCTTC. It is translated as CASSYPGLAHEQFF.

The CDR3 coding sequence is TGTGCCAGCAGCTTATCTCGCGGTCCGAACACCGGGGAGCTGTTTTTT. Translation: CASSLSRGPNTGELFF. The chain couples TRBV7-2 to TRBJ2-2; D ambiguous. V lost 2 bases and J lost 0, with 10 bases in between. Germline CDR1 reads SGHTA; CDR2 reads FQGNSA. The CDR3 is made up of 16 amino acids.

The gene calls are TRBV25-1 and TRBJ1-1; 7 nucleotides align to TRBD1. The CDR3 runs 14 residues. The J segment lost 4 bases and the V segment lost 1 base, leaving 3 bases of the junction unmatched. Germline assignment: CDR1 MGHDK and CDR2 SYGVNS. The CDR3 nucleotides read TGTGCCAGCAGTGAATCAACAGGGGTCACTGAAGCTTTCTTT. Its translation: CASSESTGVTEAFF.

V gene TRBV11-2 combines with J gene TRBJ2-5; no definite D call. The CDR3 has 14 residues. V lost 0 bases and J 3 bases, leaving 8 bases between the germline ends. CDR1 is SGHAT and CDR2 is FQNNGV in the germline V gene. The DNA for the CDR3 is TGTGCCAGCAGCTTAGATATAAGCAAAGAGACCCAGTACTTC. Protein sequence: CASSLDISKETQYF. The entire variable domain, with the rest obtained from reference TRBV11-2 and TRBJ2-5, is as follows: EAGVAQSPRYKIIEKRQSVAFWCNPISGHATLYWYQQILGQGPKLLIQFQNNGVVDDSQLPKDRFSAERLKGVDSTLKIQPAKLEDSAVYLCASSLDISKETQYFGPGTRLLVL.